The 12 T cell receptor beta chains given below trace back to one sample, sequenced in a study of shared clonotypes between healthy human individuals. Libraries were prepared by immunoSEQ multiplex PCR; TCRdb keeps only in-frame clonotypes and omits some of them. The sample yields some 2,500,000 clones, roughly 93% seen once. Sequences were obtained from naive CD4+ T cells from PBMCs. Subset reported: CD45RA+ positively selected. Receptor source: a man younger than 35 in good health. Some clones in this sample may be carry-over from other donors' samples.

This clone was detected only once. This rearrangement joins TRBV27 to TRBJ1-6; no definite D call. Germline loops: CDR1 MNHEY, CDR2 SMNVEV (reference sequence). The CDR3 is made up of 15 amino acids. The germline V and J ends were trimmed by 0 bases and 9 bases, with 12 bases remaining between them. The CDR3 DNA is TGTGCCAGCAGTTTATCGCGGGGAGAGGGTTCACCCCTCCACTTT. This sequence encodes CASSLSRGEGSPLHF.

Details on this clone: At the DNA level, this CDR3 is encoded by other sequences in the same sample as well. This chain joins TRBV5-1 and TRBJ2-1, with 11 bases that match TRBD2. The trim removed 4 bases at V and 4 bases at J, leaving 4 bases unmatched. CDR1 and CDR2 (germline): SGHRS, YFSETQ. CDR3 length: 15 amino acids. CDR3 coding DNA: TGCGCCAGCAGCACGGGACTAGCGGCTTACAATGAGCAGTTCTTC. As protein: CASSTGLAAYNEQFF.

The chain links TRBV7-8 to TRBJ2-5; D not resolved. CDR3 length: 13 residues. In germline, CDR1 is SGHVS, CDR2 FQNEAQ. Between the trimmed V and J ends, which lost 3 bases and 4 bases, there was a span of 9 bases. The CDR3 DNA reads as TGTGCCAGCAGCTTCGGTCCCCGAGAGACCCAGTACTTC. Translating gives CASSFGPRETQYF.

The chain employs TRBV7-8 and TRBJ1-1; perhaps TRBD1 as D (6 bases). The CDR3 length is 15 residues. CDR1 and CDR2 from the germline V gene are SGHVS and FQNEAQ. The V gene lost 5 bases and the J gene lost 10 bases, with 23 bases spanning the gap. The CDR3 here is CASSPTRARGLSAFF. The DNA of the CDR3 is TGTGCCAGCAGCCCTACACGGGCCAGGGGTTTGTCAGCTTTCTTT.

The CDR3 DNA reads TGTGCCATCAGTGGTAGGGGCGATGAGCAGTTCTTC. This encodes CAISGRGDEQFF. The chain is built from TRBV10-3 and TRBJ2-1, with a tentative D call TRBD1 (5 bases). This CDR3 has 12 amino acids. The V gene's germline CDR1 is ENHRY and CDR2 SYGVKD. The V and J ends lost 4 bases and 8 bases respectively, with 9 bases between them.

This clone appeared a few times. The V call is TRBV28, the J call TRBJ1-1; D remains ambiguous. The CDR3 length is 13 residues. Germline-derived CDR1 and CDR2 are MDHEN and SYDVKM. Trimming left V 6 bases short and J 9 bases short, with 17 bases between. CDR3 protein: CASSLRASQQAFF. The CDR3 bases are TGTGCCAGCAGCCTCCGGGCCAGCCAGCAAGCTTTCTTT.

V gene TRBV11-1 combines with J gene TRBJ2-1; possible D gene TRBD1, 5 bases. Germline CDR1 SGHAT, CDR2 FQDESV (reference sequence). With 4 bases removed from V and 4 bases from J, the gap between germline ends came to 8 bases. The CDR3 loop spans 13 amino acids. CDR3 in DNA: TGTGCCAGCAGCTGGGGCTTTTACAATGAGCAGTTCTTC. This encodes CASSWGFYNEQFF.

The chain uses TRBV19 and TRBJ1-5; 9 bases match TRBD1. From germline, CDR1 is LNHDA and CDR2 SQIVND (reference sequence). The CDR3 totals 14 residues. V gave up 6 bases and J gave up 5 bases; unmatched junction bases: 5. The CDR3 DNA sequence: TGTGCCAGTAGGACCGGACAGGGGTATCAGCCCCAGCATTTT. Amino acid sequence: CASRTGQGYQPQHF.

This clone was counted a single time. The chain carries TRBV7-2 and TRBJ2-1, with TRBD2 identical over 10 bases. The germline CDR1 and CDR2 sequences are SGHTA and FQGNSA. The CDR3 totals 15 residues. Unmatched junction bases numbered 3, after V lost 5 bases and J lost 2 bases. CDR3 sequence reads: CASSVGTSAYNEQFF. For the CDR3, the DNA is TGTGCCAGCAGCGTCGGGACTAGCGCCTACAATGAGCAGTTCTTC.

The V and J genes are TRBV10-3 and TRBJ2-1; perhaps TRBD2 as D (6 bases). Germline CDR1 reads ENHRY; CDR2 reads SYGVKD. V was shortened by 8 bases and J by 4 bases, with 12 bases between the two germline ends. This CDR3 has 13 residues. The CDR3 reads CAIRGASYNEQFF. As DNA, the CDR3 is TGTGCCATCCGCGGGGCCTCATACAATGAGCAGTTCTTC.

The chain links TRBV28 to TRBJ1-1; no firm D call. CDR1 is MDHEN, CDR2 SYDVKM, per germline. The V and J ends lost 5 bases and 10 bases respectively, with 11 bases between them. The CDR3 totals 11 residues. Here the CDR3 reads CASSAVRGAFF. CDR3 in DNA: TGTGCCAGCAGTGCCGTGAGAGGAGCTTTCTTT.

The gene calls are TRBV5-1 and TRBJ1-2, with D perhaps matching TRBD1 (5 bases). The length of the CDR3 is 14 residues. Germline V lookup: CDR1 SGHRS, CDR2 YFSETQ. V was cut by 0 bases and J by 3 bases, with 9 bases left in between. The CDR3 DNA is TGCGCCAGCAGCTTGGGCCAGGGTCACTATGGCTACACCTTC. It translates to CASSLGQGHYGYTF. The complete variable domain, with remaining parts taken from reference TRBV5-1 and TRBJ1-2, reads KAGVTQTPRYLIKTRGQQVTLSCSPISGHRSVSWYQQTPGQGLQFLFEYFSETQRNKGNFPGRFSGRQFSNSRSEMNVSTLELGDSALYLCASSLGQGHYGYTFGSGTRLTVV.